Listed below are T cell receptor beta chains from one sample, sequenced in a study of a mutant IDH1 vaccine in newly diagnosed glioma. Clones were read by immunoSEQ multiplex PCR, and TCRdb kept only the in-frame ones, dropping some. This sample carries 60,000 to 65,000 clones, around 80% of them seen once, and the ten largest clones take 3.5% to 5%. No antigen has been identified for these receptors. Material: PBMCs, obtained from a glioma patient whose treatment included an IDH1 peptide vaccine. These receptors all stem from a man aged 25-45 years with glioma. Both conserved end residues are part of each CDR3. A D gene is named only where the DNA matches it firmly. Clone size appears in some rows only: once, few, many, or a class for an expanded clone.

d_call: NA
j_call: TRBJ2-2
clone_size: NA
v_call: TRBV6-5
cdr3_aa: CASSRGLLNTGELFF
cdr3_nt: TGTGCCAGCAGTCGGGGGCTGCTAAACACCGGGGAGCTGTTTTTT

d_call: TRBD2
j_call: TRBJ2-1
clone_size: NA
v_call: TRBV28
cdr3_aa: CASSFWTSGGRQVEQFF
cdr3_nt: TGTGCCAGCAGTTTCTGGACTAGCGGGGGACGCCAGGTAGAGCAGTTCTTC

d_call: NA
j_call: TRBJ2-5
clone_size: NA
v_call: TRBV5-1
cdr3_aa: CASSMGTAQETQYF
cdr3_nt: TGCGCCAGCAGCATGGGGACGGCGCAAGAGACCCAGTACTTC

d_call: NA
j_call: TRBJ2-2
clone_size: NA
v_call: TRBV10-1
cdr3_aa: CASRTGNTGELFF
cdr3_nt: TGCGCCAGCAGGACGGGTAACACCGGGGAGCTGTTTTTT

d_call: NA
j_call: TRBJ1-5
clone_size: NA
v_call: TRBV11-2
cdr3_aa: CASSSSFSNQPQHF
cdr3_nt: TGTGCCAGCAGCTCCAGTTTTAGCAATCAGCCCCAGCATTTT

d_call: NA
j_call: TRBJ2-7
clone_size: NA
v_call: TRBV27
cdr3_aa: CASSLRGVYEQYF
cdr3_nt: TGTGCCAGCAGTTTAAGAGGGGTCTACGAGCAGTACTTC

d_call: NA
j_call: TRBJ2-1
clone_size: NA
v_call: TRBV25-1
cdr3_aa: CASSPAGARQFF
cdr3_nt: TGTGCCAGCAGTCCGGCGGGCGCACGGCAGTTCTTC

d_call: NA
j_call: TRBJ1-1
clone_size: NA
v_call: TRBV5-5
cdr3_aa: CASSMNRNTEAFF
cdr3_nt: TGTGCCAGCAGTATGAACAGGAACACTGAAGCTTTCTTT

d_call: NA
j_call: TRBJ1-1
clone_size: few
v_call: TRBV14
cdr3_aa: CASSQGRGRNTEAFF
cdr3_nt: TGTGCCAGCAGCCAAGGGAGGGGGAGAAACACTGAAGCTTTCTTT

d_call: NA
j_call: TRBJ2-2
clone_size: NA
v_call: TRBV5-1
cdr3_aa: CASSLGPQGTGELFF
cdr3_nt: TGCGCCAGCAGCTTGGGGCCGCAGGGTACCGGGGAGCTGTTTTTT

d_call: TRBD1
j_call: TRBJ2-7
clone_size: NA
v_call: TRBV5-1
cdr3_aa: CASSPRTGSYEQYF
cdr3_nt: TGCGCCAGCAGCCCCAGGACAGGGTCCTACGAGCAGTACTTC

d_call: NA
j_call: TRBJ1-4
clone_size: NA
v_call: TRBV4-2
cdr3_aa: CASSQDRGGSNEKLFF
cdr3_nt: TGTGCCAGCAGCCAAGATAGGGGGGGCTCTAATGAAAAACTGTTTTTT

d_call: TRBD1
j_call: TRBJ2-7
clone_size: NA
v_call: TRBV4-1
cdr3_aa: CASSEEPGQGNEQYF
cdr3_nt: TGCGCCAGCAGCGAAGAGCCGGGACAGGGGAACGAGCAGTACTTC

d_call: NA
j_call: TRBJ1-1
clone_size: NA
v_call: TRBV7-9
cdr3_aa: CASSLDRNTEAFF
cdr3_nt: TGTGCCAGCAGCTTAGACAGGAACACTGAAGCTTTCTTT

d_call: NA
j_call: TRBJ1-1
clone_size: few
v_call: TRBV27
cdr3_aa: CASSPWGGRMNTEAFF
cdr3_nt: TGTGCCAGCAGCCCATGGGGGGGGCGCATGAACACTGAAGCTTTCTTT

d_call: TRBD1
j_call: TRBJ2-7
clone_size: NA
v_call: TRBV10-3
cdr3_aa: CAISGQGSYEQYF
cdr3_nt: TGTGCCATCAGCGGACAGGGATCCTACGAGCAGTACTTC

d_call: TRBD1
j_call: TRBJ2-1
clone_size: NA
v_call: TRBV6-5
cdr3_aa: CASSYGDSNPYNEQFF
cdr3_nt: TGTGCCAGCAGTTATGGGGACAGTAACCCATACAATGAGCAGTTCTTC

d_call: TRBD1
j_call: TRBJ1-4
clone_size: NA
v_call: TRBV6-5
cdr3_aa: CASSYLIQGGGKLFF
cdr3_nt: TGTGCCAGCAGTTACCTCATCCAGGGGGGTGGAAAACTGTTTTTT

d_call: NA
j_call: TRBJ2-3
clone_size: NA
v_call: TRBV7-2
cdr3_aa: CASSLAGADTQYF
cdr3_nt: TGTGCCAGCAGCTTAGCCGGCGCGGACACGCAGTATTTT

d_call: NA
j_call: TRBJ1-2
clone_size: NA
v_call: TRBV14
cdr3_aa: CASSQVSGSSGYTF
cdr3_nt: TGTGCCAGCAGCCAAGTTTCAGGGTCCAGTGGCTACACCTTC

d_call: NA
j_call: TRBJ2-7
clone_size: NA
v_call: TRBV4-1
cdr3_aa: CASSHIEAYEQYF
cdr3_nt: TGCGCCAGCAGCCACATCGAGGCCTACGAGCAGTACTTC

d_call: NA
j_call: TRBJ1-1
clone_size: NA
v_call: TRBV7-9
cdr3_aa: CASRSNTEAFF
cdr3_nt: TGTGCCAGCAGGTCCAACACTGAAGCTTTCTTT

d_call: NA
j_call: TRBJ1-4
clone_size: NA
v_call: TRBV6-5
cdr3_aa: CASSPACMKRFF
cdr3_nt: TGTGCCAGCAGCCCCGCGTGTATGAAGAGGTTTTTT

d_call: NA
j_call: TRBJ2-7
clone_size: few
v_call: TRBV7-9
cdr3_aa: CASSLGKGSYEQYF
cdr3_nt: TGTGCCAGCAGCTTAGGCAAGGGATCCTACGAGCAGTACTTC

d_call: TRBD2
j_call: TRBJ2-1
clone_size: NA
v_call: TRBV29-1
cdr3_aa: CSVTPTGGSLNYNEQFF
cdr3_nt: TGCAGCGTGACTCCAACCGGGGGGTCCTTAAACTACAATGAGCAGTTCTTC

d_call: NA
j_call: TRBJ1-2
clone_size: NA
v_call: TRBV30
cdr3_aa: CAWSAIHRAGYTF
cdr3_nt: TGTGCCTGGAGTGCTATTCACAGGGCTGGCTACACCTTC

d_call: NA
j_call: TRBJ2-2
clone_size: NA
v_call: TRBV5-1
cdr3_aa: CASSLSMMGSGTGELFF
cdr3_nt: TGCGCCAGCAGCTTGAGTATGATGGGCAGTGGTACCGGGGAGCTGTTTTTT

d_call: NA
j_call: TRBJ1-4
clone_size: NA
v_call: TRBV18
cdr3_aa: CASSPVAQSVRTNEKLFF
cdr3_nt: TGTGCCAGCTCACCCGTCGCCCAGTCAGTGAGAACTAATGAAAAACTGTTTTTT

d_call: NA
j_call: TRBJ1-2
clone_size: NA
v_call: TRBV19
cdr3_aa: CASRDFSDTANYGYTF
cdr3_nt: TGTGCCAGTAGGGATTTCTCGGACACAGCTAACTATGGCTACACCTTC

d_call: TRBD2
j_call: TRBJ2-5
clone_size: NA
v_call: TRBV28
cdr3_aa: CASSLRSSGKETQYF
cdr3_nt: TGTGCCAGCAGTTTGAGGTCTAGCGGGAAAGAGACCCAGTACTTC

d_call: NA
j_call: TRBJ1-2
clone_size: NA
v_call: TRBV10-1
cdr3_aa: CASSEMGEKFTF
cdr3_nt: TGCGCCAGCAGTGAGATGGGGGAAAAATTCACCTTC

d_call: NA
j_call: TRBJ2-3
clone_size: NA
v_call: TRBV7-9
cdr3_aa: CASSLLRGLTDTQYF
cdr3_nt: TGTGCCAGCAGCTTATTAAGGGGTCTCACAGATACGCAGTATTTT

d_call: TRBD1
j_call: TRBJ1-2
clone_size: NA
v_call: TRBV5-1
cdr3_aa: CASSSGTGASWNYGYTF
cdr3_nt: TGCGCCAGCTCATCCGGGACAGGGGCCTCATGGAACTATGGCTACACCTTC

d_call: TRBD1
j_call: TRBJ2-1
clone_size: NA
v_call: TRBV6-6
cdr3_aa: CASSYSGQGAGNEQFF
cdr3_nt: TGTGCCAGCAGTTACTCGGGACAGGGGGCAGGAAATGAGCAGTTCTTC

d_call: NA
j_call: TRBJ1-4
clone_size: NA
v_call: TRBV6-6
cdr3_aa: CASSNHTTMEKLFF
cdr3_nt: TGTGCCAGCAGCAACCATACAACCATGGAAAAACTGTTTTTT

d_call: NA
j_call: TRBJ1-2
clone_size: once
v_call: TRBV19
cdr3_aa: CASSSTGSDYGYTF
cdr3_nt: TGTGCCAGTAGTTCTACAGGGAGTGACTATGGCTACACCTTC

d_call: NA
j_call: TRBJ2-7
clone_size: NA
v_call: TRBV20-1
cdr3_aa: CSARVNYEQYF
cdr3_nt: TGCAGTGCTAGAGTTAACTACGAGCAGTACTTC

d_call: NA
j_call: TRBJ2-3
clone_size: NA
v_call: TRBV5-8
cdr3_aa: CASSLVLGTSDTDTQYF
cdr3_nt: TGTGCCAGCAGCTTAGTCTTAGGGACTTCCGACACAGATACGCAGTATTTT

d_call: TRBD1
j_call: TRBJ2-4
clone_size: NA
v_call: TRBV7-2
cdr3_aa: CASSTRQGQNIQYF
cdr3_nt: TGTGCCAGCAGCACTAGACAGGGACAAAACATTCAGTACTTC

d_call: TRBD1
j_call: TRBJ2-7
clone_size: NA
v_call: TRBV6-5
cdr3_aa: CASSYAPGTGFDEQYF
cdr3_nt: TGTGCCAGCAGTTACGCCCCCGGGACAGGGTTTGACGAGCAGTACTTC

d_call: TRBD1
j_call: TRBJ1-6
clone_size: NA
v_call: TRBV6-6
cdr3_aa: CASSYTVTGFSSPLHF
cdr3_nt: TGTGCCAGCAGTTACACAGTGACAGGGTTTTCTTCACCCCTCCACTTT

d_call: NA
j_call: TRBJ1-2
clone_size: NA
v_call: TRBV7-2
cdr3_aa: CASSLGAGLNYGYTF
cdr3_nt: TGTGCCAGCAGCTTAGGGGCAGGGCTAAACTATGGCTACACCTTC

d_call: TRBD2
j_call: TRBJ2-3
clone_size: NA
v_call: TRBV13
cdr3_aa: CASSPSGGRTDTQYF
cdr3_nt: TGTGCCAGCAGCCCCAGCGGGGGGAGGACAGATACGCAGTATTTT

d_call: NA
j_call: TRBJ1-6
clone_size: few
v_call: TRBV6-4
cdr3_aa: CASSDSTNSPLHF
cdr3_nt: TGTGCCAGCAGTGACTCGACAAATTCACCCCTCCACTTT

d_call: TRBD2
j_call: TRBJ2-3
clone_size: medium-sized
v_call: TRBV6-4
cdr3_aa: CASSDSSGGATDTQYF
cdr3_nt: TGTGCCAGCAGTGACTCTAGCGGGGGGGCCACAGATACGCAGTATTTT

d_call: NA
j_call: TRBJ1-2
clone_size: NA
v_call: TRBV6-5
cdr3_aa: CASTGSREGYGYTF
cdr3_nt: TGTGCCAGCACCGGATCCAGGGAGGGCTATGGCTACACCTTC

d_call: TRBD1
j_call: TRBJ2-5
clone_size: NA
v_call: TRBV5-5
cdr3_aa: CASSLGQGAQETQYF
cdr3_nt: TGTGCCAGCAGCCTCGGACAGGGGGCTCAAGAGACCCAGTACTTC

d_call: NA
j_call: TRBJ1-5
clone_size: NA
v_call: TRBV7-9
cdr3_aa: CASSFGGQPQHF
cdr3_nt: TGTGCCAGCAGCTTCGGGGGTCAGCCCCAGCATTTT

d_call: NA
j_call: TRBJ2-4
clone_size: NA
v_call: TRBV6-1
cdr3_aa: CASSERGRIQYF
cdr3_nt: TGTGCCAGCAGTGAACGCGGACGCATTCAGTACTTC

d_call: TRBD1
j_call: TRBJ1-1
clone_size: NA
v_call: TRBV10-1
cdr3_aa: CASRQGVGTEAFF
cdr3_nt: TGCGCCAGTAGACAGGGCGTGGGCACTGAAGCTTTCTTT